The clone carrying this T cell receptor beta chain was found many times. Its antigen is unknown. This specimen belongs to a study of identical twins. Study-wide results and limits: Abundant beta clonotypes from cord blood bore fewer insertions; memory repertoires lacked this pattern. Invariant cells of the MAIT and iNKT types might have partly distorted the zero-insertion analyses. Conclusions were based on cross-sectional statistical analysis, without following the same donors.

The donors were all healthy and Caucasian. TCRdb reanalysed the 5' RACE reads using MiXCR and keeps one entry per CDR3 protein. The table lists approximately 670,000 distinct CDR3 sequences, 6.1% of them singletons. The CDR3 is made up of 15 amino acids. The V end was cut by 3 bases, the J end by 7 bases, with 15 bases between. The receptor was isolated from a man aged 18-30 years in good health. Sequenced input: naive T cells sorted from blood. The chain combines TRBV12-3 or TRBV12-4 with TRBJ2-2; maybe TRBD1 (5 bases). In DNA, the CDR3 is TGTGCCAGCAGTTTTCGCCAGGGATCTATCGGGGAGCTGTTTTTT. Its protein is CASSFRQGSIGELFF.